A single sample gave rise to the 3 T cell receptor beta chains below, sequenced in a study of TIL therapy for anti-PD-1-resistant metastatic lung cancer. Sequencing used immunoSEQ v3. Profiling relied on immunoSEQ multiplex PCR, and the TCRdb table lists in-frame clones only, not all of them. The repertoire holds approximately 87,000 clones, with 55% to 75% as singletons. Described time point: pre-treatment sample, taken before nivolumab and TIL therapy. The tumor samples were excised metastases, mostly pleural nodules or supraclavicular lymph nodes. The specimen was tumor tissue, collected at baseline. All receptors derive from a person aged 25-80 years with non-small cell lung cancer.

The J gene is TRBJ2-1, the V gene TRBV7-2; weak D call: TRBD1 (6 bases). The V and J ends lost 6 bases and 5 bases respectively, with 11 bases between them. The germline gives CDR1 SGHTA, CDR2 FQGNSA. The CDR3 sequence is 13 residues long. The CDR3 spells CASRRTANNEQFF. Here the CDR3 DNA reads TGTGCCAGCAGACGGACAGCTAACAATGAGCAGTTCTTC.

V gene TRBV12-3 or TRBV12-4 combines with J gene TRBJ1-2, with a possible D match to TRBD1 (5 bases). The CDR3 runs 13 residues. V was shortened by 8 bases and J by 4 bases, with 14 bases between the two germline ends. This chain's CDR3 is CASQAGQGYGYTF. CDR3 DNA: TGTGCCAGCCAGGCAGGGCAAGGCTATGGCTACACCTTC.

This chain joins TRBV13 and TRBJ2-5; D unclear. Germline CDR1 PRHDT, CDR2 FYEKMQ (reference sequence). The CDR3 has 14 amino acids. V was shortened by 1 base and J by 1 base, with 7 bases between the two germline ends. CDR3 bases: TGTGCCAGCAGCTTAGAGTTAGCCCAAGAGACCCAGTACTTC. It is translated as CASSLELAQETQYF.